A few counts support the clone carrying this T cell receptor beta chain. As yet, its antigen is unknown. Genes and germline come from the mouse. The read falls 4 residues short of the CDR3 end, and the missing part is taken from the germline J gene. This specimen includes other DNA sequences encoding the same CDR3. RNA, once extracted, was reverse transcribed into cDNA for use as the sequencing template. Using immunoSEQ multiplex PCR, the repertoire was profiled, and TCRdb retains in-frame clones only, with some absent. Recorded here are around 290,000 clones, none singletons. This sample was included in a study of CD8+ T cells in alopecia areata. Study outcomes and limitations: Mice gave a clearer picture of TCR sharing than patients did, possibly for HLA-related reasons.

Cutaneous lymph node cells were pooled, and they were sorted using CD4, CD8alpha, NKG2D, NKG2ACE and other markers. Between the trimmed V and J ends, which lost 0 bases and 0 bases, there was a span of 8 bases. In germline, CDR1 is NSHNY, CDR2 SYGAGN. CDR3 length equals 15 residues. What was sequenced was CD4+ T cells sorted from a lymph node. V gene TRBV13-1 combines with J gene TRBJ2-3; tentatively, D is TRBD1 (6 bases). This TCR derives from a C3H/HeJ mouse with alopecia areata. This mouse strain has H2-k as its MHC haplotype. Here the CDR3 reads CASSDAGQSAETLYF. The CDR3 DNA, read in part, is TGTGCCAGCAGTGATGCTGGACAGAGTGCAGAA.